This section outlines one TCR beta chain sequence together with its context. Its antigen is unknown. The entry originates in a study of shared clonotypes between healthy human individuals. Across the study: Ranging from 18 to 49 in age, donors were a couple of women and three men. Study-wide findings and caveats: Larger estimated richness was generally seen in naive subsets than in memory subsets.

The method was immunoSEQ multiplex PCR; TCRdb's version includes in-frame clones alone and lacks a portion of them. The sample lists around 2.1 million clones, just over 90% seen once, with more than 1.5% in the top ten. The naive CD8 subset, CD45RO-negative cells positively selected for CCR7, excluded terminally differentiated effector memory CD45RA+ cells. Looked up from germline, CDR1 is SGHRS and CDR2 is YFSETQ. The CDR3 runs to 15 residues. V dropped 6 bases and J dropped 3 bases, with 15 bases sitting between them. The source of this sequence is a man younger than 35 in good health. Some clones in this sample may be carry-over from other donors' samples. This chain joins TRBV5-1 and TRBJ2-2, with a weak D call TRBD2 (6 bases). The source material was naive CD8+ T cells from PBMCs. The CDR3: CASKFWGEDTGELFF. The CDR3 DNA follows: TGCGCCAGCAAGTTTTGGGGGGAGGACACCGGGGAGCTGTTTTTT.